These 17 T cell receptor beta chains originate from one sample sequenced in a study of CD8+CD57+ T cells in acquired aplastic anemia. Genomic DNA constituted the template upon which TCR beta VDJ and CDR3 profiling was performed. TCRdb reprocessed the reads with MiXCR, giving one entry per CDR3 protein. The data contain approximately 200,000 distinct CDR3 sequences, less than 65% of them seen just once; the ten biggest clones take up about 15%. Sequences were obtained from sorted CD4+, CD8+, or CD8+CD57+ T cells (not recorded which) from PBMCs. The receptors were gathered from a human donor in good health, serving as a control.

In its sample, this clonotype was seen many times. The CDR3 loop is CASSSHRGSGANVLTF. Written as DNA, the CDR3 is TGTGCCAGCAGCTCCCACAGGGGCTCTGGGGCCAACGTCCTGACTTTC. The V call is TRBV9, the J call TRBJ2-6, with 7 nucleotides matching TRBD1. CDR3 length: 16 amino acids. J was trimmed by 0 bases and V by 4 bases; bases with no gene match: 4. The germline V gene encodes CDR1 SGDLS and CDR2 YYNGEE.

This clonotype appeared once. The V call is TRBV13, the J call TRBJ2-5; 7 nucleotides align to TRBD2. Germline trimming cut 5 bases from V and 6 bases from J; bases unmatched to any gene: 12. Germline V CDR1 and CDR2: PRHDT, FYEKMQ (reference sequence). The CDR3 spans 15 residues. The CDR3 here is CASSPTHDGGKTQYF. The CDR3 nucleotides are TGTGCCAGCAGCCCCACCCACGACGGGGGGAAGACCCAGTACTTC.

In regard to this clonotype: Being one base from a much bigger clone, this may be a read error. This rearrangement joins TRBV6-6 to TRBJ2-1; weak D call: TRBD1 (6 bases). The CDR3 loop spans 12 amino acids. V lost 10 bases and J lost 6, with 13 bases in between. Germline values: CDR1 MNHNY, CDR2 SVGAGI (reference sequence). CDR3 nucleotide sequence: TGTGCCAACACGGGACATACCAATGAGCAGTTCTTC. Amino acid sequence: CANTGHTNEQFF.

This clonotype came up many times. The rearrangement links TRBV6-6 to TRBJ1-4; a possible D gene is TRBD1 (6 bases). Trimming left V 5 bases short and J 5 bases short, with 15 bases between. The CDR3 is made up of 15 amino acids. CDR1 and CDR2 (germline): MNHNY, SVGAGI (reference sequence). The CDR3 coding sequence is TGTGCCAGCAGTCCCTTTTTGGGGGCAAATGAAAAACTGTTTTTT. It encodes CASSPFLGANEKLFF.

This clonotype was picked up many times. The chain links TRBV7-2 to TRBJ2-7, with 7 bases lining up with TRBD1. The trim removed 6 bases at V and 3 bases at J, leaving 5 bases unmatched. Looked up from germline, CDR1 is SGHTA and CDR2 is FQGNSA. This CDR3 contains 13 residues. DNA of the CDR3: TGTGCCAGCAGACAGGGGCGAGACTACGAGCAGTACTTC. Amino acid sequence: CASRQGRDYEQYF.

This clonotype has a single count. The CDR3 DNA reads as TGTGCCAGCCGCATTCATGGGGGGGAGACCCAGTACTTC. This encodes CASRIHGGETQYF. V is TRBV25-1 and J is TRBJ2-5, with a tentative D call TRBD2 (6 bases). Germline lookup yields CDR1 MGHDK and CDR2 SYGVNS. Trimming took 8 bases from V and 5 from J, leaving 15 bases between them. The CDR3 has 13 residues.

This clonotype came up many times. The chain has TRBV24-1 and TRBJ2-3; 8 bases agree with TRBD1. The CDR3 totals 17 residues. Germline V gene sequence: CDR1 KGHDR, CDR2 SFDVKD. Losses at the gene ends were 5 bases for V and 7 bases for J; bases not matched to a gene: 16. The CDR3 DNA is TGTGCCACCAGTGGCATCCCAGGGGGCGAAGTTCGTAATACGCAGTATTTT. This sequence encodes CATSGIPGGEVRNTQYF.

CDR3 loop: CASSPGGFGQYF. The CDR3 nucleotides are TGTGCCAGTAGTCCAGGAGGTTTTGGACAGTATTTT. V gene TRBV19 combines with J gene TRBJ2-3; a weak D match, TRBD2 (5 bases). This CDR3 is built from 12 residues. Trimming shortened V by 5 bases and J by 12 bases, and 15 bases separated the two germline ends. Germline CDR1 reads LNHDA; CDR2 reads SQIVND (reference sequence).

The chain carries TRBV7-9 and TRBJ1-1; possibly TRBD1 for D (5 bases). Germline V CDR1 and CDR2: SEHNR, FQNEAQ (reference sequence). CDR3 length: 15 residues. The V gene lost 5 bases and the J gene lost 6 bases, with 19 bases spanning the gap. The DNA of the CDR3 is TGTGCCAGCAGCAACACGGCAGGGAAAGAGGCTGAAGCTTTCTTT. Its translation: CASSNTAGKEAEAFF.

J is TRBJ2-7 and V is TRBV5-4; 9 nucleotides align to TRBD1. The germline CDR1 and CDR2 sequences are SGHNT and YYREEE (reference sequence). The V segment lost 5 bases and the J segment 6 bases; nucleotides outside the gene matches: 12. The CDR3 is 15 residues long. Written as DNA, the CDR3 is TGTGCCAGCAGTTCCGGGACAGGGATGTTCGGCGAGCAGTACTTC. Translating it yields CASSSGTGMFGEQYF.

The chain recombines TRBV20-1 with TRBJ1-2, with TRBD1 identical over 7 bases. V lost 4 bases, J lost 7 bases, and 6 bases stayed unmatched. Germline V gene data show CDR1 as DFQATT and CDR2 as SNEGSKA (reference sequence). The CDR3 covers 12 residues. Here the CDR3 DNA reads TGCAGTGCTAAACGACAGGGTTCTGGCTACACCTTC. Amino acids: CSAKRQGSGYTF.

The chain combines TRBV9 with TRBJ2-5, with 8 bases lining up with TRBD2. Trimming at V came to 3 bases and at J to 3 bases, leaving 4 bases not matched to a gene. CDR1 and CDR2 from the germline V gene are SGDLS and YYNGEE. The CDR3 sequence is 14 residues long. This CDR3 is CASSAQLAEETQYF. For the CDR3, the DNA is TGTGCCAGCAGCGCCCAACTAGCGGAAGAGACCCAGTACTTC.

The CDR3 loop reads CASSYSLQRGEQTQYF. CDR3 nucleotide sequence: TGTGCCAGCAGTTACTCGCTTCAGCGGGGCGAGCAGACCCAGTACTTC. This sequence joins TRBV6-6 and TRBJ2-5, with 7 positions matching TRBD2. V was pared by 0 bases and J by 6 bases, with 10 bases of the junction left unmatched. The germline gives CDR1 MNHNY, CDR2 SVGAGI (reference sequence). CDR3 size: 16 residues.

The table lists this clonotype with many counts. This chain links TRBV6-6 with TRBJ2-3, with D uncertain. Per the germline V gene, CDR1 is MNHNY and CDR2 is SVGAGI (reference sequence). The CDR3 runs 13 residues. Trimming removed 2 bases at V and 0 bases at J, with 3 bases between. The CDR3 sequence is CASSYPSTDTQYF. The CDR3 nucleotides are TGTGCCAGCAGTTACCCAAGCACAGATACGCAGTATTTT.

J is TRBJ1-6 and V is TRBV6-2 or TRBV6-3, with 7 bases that match TRBD1. Germline lookup yields CDR1 MNHEY and CDR2 SVGEGT. CDR3 size: 13 residues. J lost 10 bases, V lost 5 bases, and 5 bases had no gene match. This chain's CDR3 is CASSHRGGSPLHF. The CDR3 bases are TGTGCCAGCAGTCACAGGGGCGGATCACCCCTCCACTTT.

This clonotype has at least ten counts. The chain links TRBV6-4 to TRBJ2-1; 13 bases line up with TRBD2. The CDR3 extends over 17 amino acids. Trimming removed 4 bases from V and 8 bases from J; junction bases left unmatched: 11. Germline V gene data show CDR1 as MRHNA and CDR2 as SNTAGT. The CDR3 region is CASSAKGLAGVAYEQFF. The DNA for the CDR3 is TGTGCCAGCAGTGCAAAAGGACTAGCGGGGGTGGCTTATGAGCAGTTCTTC.

In regard to this clonotype: This may stem from a read error, because a much larger clone lies one nucleotide away. Without the conserved terminal phenylalanine or tryptophan, this CDR3 likely stems from a read error. The V and J genes are TRBV7-2 and TRBJ1-4; tentative D call: TRBD1 (5 bases). The V and J ends lost 1 base and 0 bases respectively, with 12 bases between them. The CDR3 runs 17 residues. Per germline, CDR1 SGHTA and CDR2 FQGNSA. Here the CDR3 DNA reads TGTGCCAGCAGCTTAGTCCGGATGACAGCAACTAATGAAAAACTGTTTATT. It codes for CASSLVRMTATNEKLFI.